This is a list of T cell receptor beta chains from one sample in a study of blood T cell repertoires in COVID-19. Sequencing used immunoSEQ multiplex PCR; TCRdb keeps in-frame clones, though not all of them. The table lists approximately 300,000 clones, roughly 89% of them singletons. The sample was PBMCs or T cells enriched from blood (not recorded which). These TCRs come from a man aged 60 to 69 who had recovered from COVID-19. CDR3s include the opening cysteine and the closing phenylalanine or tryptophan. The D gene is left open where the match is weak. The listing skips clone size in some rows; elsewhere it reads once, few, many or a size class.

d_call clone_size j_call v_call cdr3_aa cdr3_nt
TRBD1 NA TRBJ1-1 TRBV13 CASSPRTGAATEAFF TGTGCCAGCAGCCCAAGGACAGGGGCGGCCACTGAAGCTTTCTTT
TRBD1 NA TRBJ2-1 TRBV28 CASRRDRGPTYNEQFF TGTGCCAGCAGGCGGGACAGGGGACCTACCTACAATGAGCAGTTCTTC
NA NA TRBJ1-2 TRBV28 CASSLVRVGGGYTF TGTGCCAGCAGTTTGGTTAGGGTCGGAGGAGGCTACACCTTC
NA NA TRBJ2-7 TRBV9 CASSDPRGHEQYF TGTGCCAGCAGCGACCCAAGGGGCCACGAGCAGTACTTC
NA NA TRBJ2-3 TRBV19 CASSSDRSSTDTQYF TGTGCCAGTAGTAGTGACAGGAGTAGCACAGATACGCAGTATTTT
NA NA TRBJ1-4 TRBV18 CASSQDIFEKLFF TGTGCCAGCTCGCAAGACATATTTGAAAAACTGTTTTTT
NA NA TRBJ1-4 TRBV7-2 CASSPQAIREKLFF TGTGCCAGCAGCCCCCAAGCGATCCGGGAAAAACTGTTTTTT
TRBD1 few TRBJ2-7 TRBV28 CASRGQGASYEQYF TGTGCCAGCAGGGGACAGGGGGCTTCGTACGAGCAGTACTTC
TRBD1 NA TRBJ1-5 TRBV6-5 CASSEGQASNQPQHF TGTGCCAGCAGCGAGGGACAGGCTAGCAATCAGCCCCAGCATTTT
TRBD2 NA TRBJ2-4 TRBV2 CASSDDGTSADIQYF TGTGCCAGCAGTGATGATGGGACTAGCGCGGACATTCAGTACTTC